A single T cell receptor (beta chain) is shown here with its context. As yet, its antigen is unknown. Sampling consisted of one heparinised blood draw per donor, averaging about 116 mL. Via the markers CD45RO/CCR7/CD25/CD127/CD95/CD27, stem cell-like memory, regulatory, central memory and naive CD4+ cells were sorted. The ends were cut back, 0 bases at V and 3 bases at J, with 8 bases in the middle. This CDR3 is 14 amino acids long. The germline V gene encodes CDR1 KGHSH and CDR2 LQKENI. The data were obtained in a study of beta chain features in type 1 diabetes. Study-level points and caveats: Sequencing used cDNA, and cells with high TCR expression could therefore be over-represented.

Isolated RNA was reverse transcribed in full, so expressed TCRB transcripts were sequenced. Sequencing was performed with immunoSEQ multiplex PCR; in TCRdb, only in-frame clones are kept and a portion is missing. The profile shows more than 300,000 clones, 10% to 15% of them singletons. The chain joins TRBV18 to TRBJ2-5; D perhaps matches TRBD1 (5 bases). The clonotype was recovered from a man between 18 and 35 years old in good health. The specimen was naive CD4+ T cells from blood. CDR3 nucleotide sequence: TGTGCCAGCTCACCACCTACAGGAGAAGAGACCCAGTACTTC. Encoded protein: CASSPPTGEETQYF.